This TCR beta chain was found in a study of T cell changes during pregnancy in multiple sclerosis. Only in-frame clones appear in the TCRdb table, and some are missing; sequencing was by immunoSEQ multiplex PCR. Here the sample spans approximately 110,000 clones, 90% to 95% being singletons. Germline V gives CDR1 SGHDT, CDR2 YYEEEE. The CDR3 length is 16 residues. With V trimmed by 5 bases and J by 0 bases, 7 bases remained unmatched. The J gene is TRBJ2-2, the V gene TRBV5-6; TRBD1 aligns across 7 bases. The sample in question was peripheral blood, obtained after pregnancy. This TCR was recovered from a female donor with multiple sclerosis, enrolled in a pregnancy study. CDR3 coding DNA: TGTGCCAGCAGTAGAGACAGGGTTTCGAACACCGGGGAGCTGTTTTTT. This sequence encodes CASSRDRVSNTGELFF.